Below, 9 T cell receptor beta chains from the same sample are listed, as sequenced in a study of control samples from healthy donors and cancer patients. TCRdb keeps only in-frame clones here, not all; method: immunoSEQ multiplex PCR. The repertoire has more than 100,000 clones, under 90% of them found once; the top ten carry just over 7.5%. The specimen was PBMCs. These receptors were obtained from a middle-aged man with head and neck cancer.

V and J are TRBV11-2 and TRBJ2-6, with 11 bases aligning to TRBD2. CDR1 and CDR2 from the germline V gene are SGHAT and FQNNGV. V lost 5 bases, J lost 15 bases, and 15 bases stayed unmatched. The CDR3 loop spans 16 amino acids. CDR3 nucleotides: TGTGCCAGCAGCCTTATGGAGCTAGCGGGGGGCGGGGGCCTGACTTTC. This codes for CASSLMELAGGGGLTF. Supplemented by reference TRBV11-2 and TRBJ2-6, the full variable domain reads EAGVAQSPRYKIIEKRQSVAFWCNPISGHATLYWYQQILGQGPKLLIQFQNNGVVDDSQLPKDRFSAERLKGVDSTLKIQPAKLEDSAVYLCASSLMELAGGGGLTFGAGSRLTVL.

The chain joins TRBV29-1 to TRBJ2-1; D may be TRBD2 (5 bases). There are 13 residues in the CDR3. The germline V gene encodes CDR1 SQVTM and CDR2 ANQGSEA. Deletions cut 4 bases from V and 9 bases from J, with 16 bases between. Here the CDR3 reads CSVVGGPEGEQFF. The CDR3 nucleotides are TGCAGCGTTGTCGGCGGGCCCGAGGGTGAGCAGTTCTTC.

The chain carries TRBV6-6 and TRBJ1-6; TRBD1 is a possible D gene (6 bases). Germline V lookup: CDR1 MNHNY, CDR2 SVGAGI (reference sequence). Trimming stripped 6 bases from V and 5 bases from J, with 14 bases between. This CDR3 region has 15 residues. The CDR3: CASSDQGPDNSPLHF. For the CDR3, the DNA is TGTGCCAGCAGCGACCAGGGGCCGGATAATTCACCCCTCCACTTT.

This clone showed up just once. The gene calls are TRBV19 and TRBJ2-3, with TRBD2 identical over 7 bases. This CDR3 is 16 amino acids long. V was pared by 3 bases and J by 4 bases, with 10 bases of the junction left unmatched. In germline, CDR1 is LNHDA, CDR2 SQIVND (reference sequence). CDR3 amino acids: CASSIQAGDLADTQYF. Written as DNA, the CDR3 is TGTGCCAGTAGTATTCAGGCGGGAGATTTGGCAGATACGCAGTATTTT.

V gene TRBV7-9 combines with J gene TRBJ2-1; unclear D gene. CDR3 length: 13 amino acids. Germline V gives CDR1 SEHNR, CDR2 FQNEAQ (reference sequence). V lost 7 bases and J 7 bases, leaving 14 bases between the germline ends. The CDR3: CASTQSPANEQFF. For the CDR3, the DNA is TGTGCCAGCACCCAATCCCCGGCAAATGAGCAGTTCTTC.

The V call is TRBV5-8, the J call TRBJ1-5; D remains ambiguous. In germline, CDR1 is SGHTS, CDR2 YDEGEE. CDR3 length: 16 amino acids. Trimming took 4 bases from V and 2 from J, leaving 16 bases between them. The CDR3: CASSPERGNGNQPQHF. The CDR3, as DNA: TGTGCCAGCAGCCCGGAGCGGGGAAATGGCAATCAGCCCCAGCATTTT.

This chain joins TRBV28 and TRBJ1-4; TRBD1 aligns across 7 bases. V was pared by 6 bases and J by 8 bases, with 12 bases of the junction left unmatched. The CDR3 extends over 15 amino acids. CDR1 and CDR2 (germline): MDHEN, SYDVKM. The CDR3 loop reads CASSSGQEVGEKLFF. CDR3 bases: TGTGCCAGCAGCTCCGGACAGGAGGTAGGAGAAAAACTGTTTTTT. The full variable domain, completed using reference TRBV28 and TRBJ1-4, is DVKVTQSSRYLVKRTGEKVFLECVQDMDHENMFWYRQDPGLGLRLIYFSYDVKMKEKGDIPEGYSVSREKKERFSLILESASTNQTSMYLCASSSGQEVGEKLFFGSGTQLSVL.

This clone occurred a few times. The chain recombines TRBV3-1 (or the pseudogene TRBV3-2) with TRBJ2-5, with unresolved D. The V gene's germline CDR1 is LGHDT and CDR2 YNNKEL (reference sequence). This CDR3 is built from 13 residues. V lost 4 bases to trimming and J lost 1 base, with 7 bases between them. The CDR3 bases are TGTGCCAGCAGCCTAGTGGTCCAAGAGACCCAGTACTTC. Protein: CASSLVVQETQYF.

This clone was counted a single time. V usage is TRBV11-2 and J usage is TRBJ2-2, with D perhaps matching TRBD1 (5 bases). The CDR3 runs 15 residues. V was clipped by 2 bases and J by 1 base, with 8 bases between them. Per germline, CDR1 SGHAT and CDR2 FQNNGV. CDR3 in DNA: TGTGCCAGCAGCTTAAGGGGCCGGAACACCGGGGAGCTGTTTTTT. Encoded protein: CASSLRGRNTGELFF.